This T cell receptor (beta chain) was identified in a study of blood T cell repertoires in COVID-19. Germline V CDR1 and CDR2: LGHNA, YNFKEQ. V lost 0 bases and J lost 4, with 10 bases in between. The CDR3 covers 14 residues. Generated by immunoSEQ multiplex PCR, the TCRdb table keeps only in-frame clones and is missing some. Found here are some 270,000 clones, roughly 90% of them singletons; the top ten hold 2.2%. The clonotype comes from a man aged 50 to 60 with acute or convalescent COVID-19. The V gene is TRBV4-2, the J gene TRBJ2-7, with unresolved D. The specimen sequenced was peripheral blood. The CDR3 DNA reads TGTGCCAGCAGCCAAGATCCCAGAGGATACGAGCAGTACTTC. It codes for CASSQDPRGYEQYF.